A selection of T cell receptor beta chains follows, all from one sample in a study of control samples from healthy donors and cancer patients. Sequencing was performed with immunoSEQ multiplex PCR; in TCRdb, only in-frame clones are kept and a portion is missing. The table shows about 70,000 clones, with about 94% occurring only once. The material sequenced was blood. The receptors shown here come from a woman younger than 45 in good health. The CDR3 runs from the conserved cysteine through the conserved F or W. The D gene is left open where the match is weak. Clone sizes are given selectively: once, few, many, or a class where the clone is expanded.

TRBD1,TRBV3-1/TRBV3-2,TRBJ1-2,NA,TGTGCCAGCAGCCGGGACAGGGCTGGCTACACCTTC,CASSRDRAGYTF
NA,TRBV4-1,TRBJ1-2,NA,TGCGCCAGCAGCCGAGGTGGGGCATATGGCTACACCTTC,CASSRGGAYGYTF
NA,TRBV5-1,TRBJ2-7,NA,TGCGCCAGCAGCCCGAGATTAGTTCGTGGCGCTTCCGACAGGTACGAGCAGTACTTC,CASSPRLVRGASDRYEQYF
NA,TRBV20-1,TRBJ2-5,NA,TGCAGTGCTAAGCAAGAGACCCAGTACTTC,CSAKQETQYF
NA,TRBV7-8,TRBJ1-1,NA,TGTGCCAGCAGATTCAGGGATGGGACTGAAGCTTTCTTT,CASRFRDGTEAFF
NA,TRBV15,TRBJ2-7,few,TGTGCCACCAGTAGGTGGGGAACCTACGAGCAGTACTTC,CATSRWGTYEQYF
TRBD2,TRBV11-3,TRBJ2-3,NA,TGTGCCAGCAGCAAGAGCGGGGGGCCATTAGATACGCAGTATTTT,CASSKSGGPLDTQYF
NA,TRBV10-3,TRBJ1-1,NA,TGTGCCATCAGTGAGTCACCCCCTGAAGCTTTCTTT,CAISESPPEAFF
NA,TRBV19,TRBJ1-1,once,TGTGCCAGTAGTAATCGAAGGGGAAGCACTGAAGCTTTCTTT,CASSNRRGSTEAFF
NA,TRBV4-1,TRBJ2-3,NA,TGCGCCAGCAGCCAAGGTAGGGGGGCCTCAGATACGCAGTATTTT,CASSQGRGASDTQYF
NA,TRBV5-1,TRBJ2-3,NA,TGCGCCAGCAGCTTGGATGGGAAAGGCGCAGATACGCAGTATTTT,CASSLDGKGADTQYF
NA,TRBV9,TRBJ1-1,NA,TGTGCCAGCAGCGTAAGGGGCGGTACTGAAGCTTTCTTT,CASSVRGGTEAFF
TRBD1,TRBV27,TRBJ1-2,NA,TGTGCCAGCAGTTCTAACTTCCGGGACAGGCGAGGCTACACCTTC,CASSSNFRDRRGYTF
TRBD1,TRBV4-1,TRBJ1-1,NA,TGCGCCAGCAGCCAGGGCACAGGGGGCGGGGGGGAAGCTTTCTTT,CASSQGTGGGGEAFF
NA,TRBV3-1/TRBV3-2,TRBJ1-1,NA,TGTGCCAGCAGCCTCGCGGGGGGGGCAAGTGAAGCTTTCTTT,CASSLAGGASEAFF
TRBD1,TRBV7-9,TRBJ1-5,NA,TGTGCCAGCAGTCAGGGGGCGAGTCAGCCCCAGCATTTT,CASSQGASQPQHF
TRBD1,TRBV25-1,TRBJ2-3,NA,TGTGCCAGCAGGGTGACAGGGAGAGGGTGGGATACGCAGTATTTT,CASRVTGRGWDTQYF
NA,TRBV2,TRBJ1-4,NA,TGTGCCAGCAGTCCCGTGGGGGTAGGGGAAAAACTGTTTTTT,CASSPVGVGEKLFF
TRBD2,TRBV3-1/TRBV3-2,TRBJ2-1,once,TGTGCCCGCAGCCAGCTATGGGGCGGGGGGGGAGACAATGAGCAGTTCTTC,CARSQLWGGGGDNEQFF
TRBD2,TRBV28,TRBJ2-1,NA,TGTGCCAGCATGAGGTCCCAGTCGAGCGGGGGTTGGGTAAATGAGCAGTTCTTC,CASMRSQSSGGWVNEQFF
NA,TRBV13,TRBJ1-3,NA,TGTGCCAGCAGCTCATCTGGGGCAGAACCTGGAAACACCATATATTTT,CASSSSGAEPGNTIYF
NA,TRBV2,TRBJ1-3,NA,TGTGCCGGTGGGCTCGCTCCGGGAAACACCATATATTTT,CAGGLAPGNTIYF
TRBD1,TRBV7-6,TRBJ1-5,NA,TGTGCCAGCAGCTTAGGAGACAGGGGGCTTCAGCCCCAGCATTTT,CASSLGDRGLQPQHF
NA,TRBV9,TRBJ2-7,NA,TGTGCCAGCAGCGTAGCAGAGGGGGGCACCTACGAGCAGTACTTC,CASSVAEGGTYEQYF
NA,TRBV6-5,TRBJ1-2,NA,TGTGCCAGCCGCGGGACCCAAGCTCCCTATGGCTACACCTTC,CASRGTQAPYGYTF
TRBD2,TRBV4-1,TRBJ2-1,NA,TGCGCCAGCAGCCAAGTAGGGAGTAGCGGGGTCCGCAATGAGCAGTTCTTC,CASSQVGSSGVRNEQFF
NA,TRBV4-1,TRBJ1-4,NA,TGCGCCAGCAGCCAAGAAGGTCCCTCAGCCCGGGAAAAACTGTTTTTT,CASSQEGPSAREKLFF
TRBD1,TRBV27,TRBJ2-7,NA,TGTGCCAGCATTTCCCGGACAGGGTTGTCGCGAGAGCAGTACTTC,CASISRTGLSREQYF
NA,TRBV14,TRBJ2-3,NA,TGTGCCAGCAGACTCGGGGATTTTGATACAGATACGCAGTATTTT,CASRLGDFDTDTQYF